This passage covers 13 T cell receptor beta chains from one sample sequenced in a study of shared clonotypes between healthy human individuals. Using immunoSEQ multiplex PCR, the repertoire was profiled, and TCRdb retains in-frame clones only, with some absent. The sample holds millions of clones, 90% to 95% seen once. What was sequenced was naive CD4+ T cells from PBMCs. The subset was: CD45RA+ positively selected. These receptor sequences come from a man between 18 and 35 years old in good health. Some clones in this sample may be carry-over from other donors' samples.

This chain joins TRBV11-1 and TRBJ2-3; TRBD1 agrees at 10 bases. The CDR3 extends over 16 amino acids. The V segment lost 5 bases and the J segment 6 bases; nucleotides outside the gene matches: 11. Per germline, CDR1 SGHAT and CDR2 FQDESV (reference sequence). This chain's CDR3 is CASSHPGTGAGDTQYF. Written as DNA, the CDR3 is TGTGCCAGCAGCCATCCCGGGACAGGGGCGGGGGATACGCAGTATTTT.

The CDR3 region is CASQGQQETQYF. CDR3 DNA: TGCGCCAGCCAGGGACAGCAAGAGACCCAGTACTTC. This rearrangement joins TRBV5-1 to TRBJ2-5; the match to TRBD1 covers 7 bases. V gave up 7 bases and J gave up 2 bases; unmatched junction bases: 2. Per the germline V gene, CDR1 is SGHRS and CDR2 is YFSETQ. CDR3 length: 12 amino acids.

The chain uses TRBV6-1 and TRBJ1-5; weak D call: TRBD1 (5 bases). The V end was cut by 3 bases, the J end by 7 bases, with 10 bases between. This CDR3 comprises 13 residues. From germline, CDR1 is MNHNS and CDR2 SASEGT. For the CDR3, the DNA is TGTGCCAGCAGTGAGGGGGGTATCCAGCCCCAGCATTTT. As protein: CASSEGGIQPQHF.

The chain couples TRBV7-7 to TRBJ2-5; 9 nucleotides line up with TRBD2. Germline V gene data show CDR1 as SSHAT and CDR2 as FNYEAQ (reference sequence). The CDR3 length is 16 residues. The ends lost 0 bases at V and 7 bases at J; junction bases unmatched: 9. For the CDR3, the DNA is TGTGCCAGCAGCTTAGCAAGATTAGCGGGAGAGGTGACCCAGTACTTC. It encodes CASSLARLAGEVTQYF. The full variable domain, completed using reference TRBV7-7 and TRBJ2-5, is GAGVSQSPRYKVTKRGQDVTLRCDPISSHATLYWYQQALGQGPEFLTYFNYEAQPDKSGLPSDRFSAERPEGSISTLTIQRTEQRDSAMYRCASSLARLAGEVTQYFGPGTRLLVL.

The chain employs TRBV5-4 and TRBJ2-7, with 10 bases aligning to TRBD1. J gave up 3 bases and V 4 bases, and 4 bases lay outside the gene matches. Germline values: CDR1 SGHNT, CDR2 YYREEE (reference sequence). The length of the CDR3 is 14 residues. DNA for the CDR3: TGTGCCAGCAGCATCAGGACAGGGGGCTACGAGCAGTACTTC. It translates to CASSIRTGGYEQYF.

The table lists this clone with a count of one. This chain joins TRBV5-1 and TRBJ1-2; maybe TRBD1 (5 bases). Trimming stripped 3 bases from V and 8 bases from J, with 23 bases between. CDR3 length: 16 residues. Looked up from germline, CDR1 is SGHRS and CDR2 is YFSETQ. CDR3 DNA sequence: TGCGCCAGCAGCTCTCACGGCGGGACGGGTGTCGACGGCTACACCTTC. Residues: CASSSHGGTGVDGYTF.

The gene calls are TRBV10-1 and TRBJ2-7, with no clear D. V was cut by 0 bases and J by 5 bases, with 20 bases left in between. The CDR3 is 17 amino acids. The germline V gene has CDR1 WNHNN and CDR2 SYGVQD (reference sequence). CDR3 nucleotides: TGCGCCAGCAGTGAGTCGGCACCTCAGGAAAGCTTGGACGAGCAGTACTTC. Protein: CASSESAPQESLDEQYF.

This clone was detected only a few times. Here the CDR3 reads CASSQDSEFFFSPRSGVGSYEQYF. For the CDR3, the DNA is TGTGCCAGCAGCCAAGATTCCGAATTCTTTTTTTCCCCCCGTTCGGGAGTAGGATCCTACGAGCAGTACTTC. This chain joins TRBV4-2 and TRBJ2-7; TRBD2 might be the D (6 bases). CDR1 is LGHNA and CDR2 is YNFKEQ in the germline V gene. CDR3 size: 24 residues. Trimming pared 0 bases from V and 1 base from J, leaving 37 bases between.

A note on this clone: Other DNA sequences from this sample encode an identical CDR3 as well. V is TRBV18 and J is TRBJ1-2; no clear D. This CDR3 has 13 residues. Germline V gene data show CDR1 as KGHSH and CDR2 as LQKENI. V lost 2 bases and J lost 2, with 6 bases in between. The CDR3 here is CASSPARNYGYTF. CDR3 bases: TGTGCCAGCTCACCAGCACGAAACTATGGCTACACCTTC.

V and J are TRBV2 and TRBJ2-1; D remains ambiguous. The germline CDR1 and CDR2 sequences are SNHLY and FYNNEI. V was pared by 0 bases and J by 13 bases, with 7 bases between. This CDR3 comprises 11 residues. Here the CDR3 reads CASSEAPLQFF. In nucleotides, the CDR3 is TGTGCCAGCAGTGAAGCCCCACTCCAGTTCTTC. The entire variable domain, with the rest obtained from reference TRBV2 and TRBJ2-1, is as follows: EPEVTQTPSHQVTQMGQEVILRCVPISNHLYFYWYRQILGQKVEFLVSFYNNEISEKSEIFDDQFSVERPDGSNFTLKIRSTKLEDSAMYFCASSEAPLQFFGPGTRLTVL.

The chain recombines TRBV2 with TRBJ2-2, with TRBD2 identical over 10 bases. CDR1 and CDR2 (germline): SNHLY, FYNNEI. The CDR3 length is 15 residues. V lost 6 bases and J lost 5; bases outside the gene matches: 6. The CDR3, as DNA: TGTGCCAGCAGCGCCACTAGCGGGGCTACCGGGGAGCTGTTTTTT. This encodes CASSATSGATGELFF. The full variable domain, rest sourced from reference TRBV2 and TRBJ2-2, is EPEVTQTPSHQVTQMGQEVILRCVPISNHLYFYWYRQILGQKVEFLVSFYNNEISEKSEIFDDQFSVERPDGSNFTLKIRSTKLEDSAMYFCASSATSGATGELFFGEGSRLTVL.

V gene TRBV11-2 combines with J gene TRBJ2-1, with D possibly TRBD1 on 6 matching bases. Trimming took 5 bases from V and 4 from J, leaving 21 bases between them. Germline assignment: CDR1 SGHAT and CDR2 FQNNGV. The CDR3 is made up of 17 amino acids. CDR3 protein: CASSPIGGQNLYNEQFF. The DNA for the CDR3 is TGTGCCAGCAGCCCCATTGGCGGACAGAACCTTTACAATGAGCAGTTCTTC.

The CDR3 DNA follows: TGCAGCGTTGCCGGTGATGGGAATTCACCCCTCCACTTT. Translated: CSVAGDGNSPLHF. This rearrangement joins TRBV29-1 to TRBJ1-6; D call uncertain. The CDR3 totals 13 residues. Trimming took off 4 bases at V and 7 bases at J, with 11 bases between the two ends. The V gene's germline CDR1 is SQVTM and CDR2 ANQGSEA. Full variable domain (outside the CDR3, taken from reference TRBV29-1 and TRBJ1-6): SAVISQKPSRDICQRGTSLTIQCQVDSQVTMMFWYRQQPGQSLTLIATANQGSEATYESGFVIDKFPISRPNLTFSTLTVSNMSPEDSSIYLCSVAGDGNSPLHFGNGTRLTVT.